The sequence of this T cell receptor beta chain was determined in a study of cytomegalovirus exposure and HLA in healthy donors. Trimming removed 5 bases from V and 1 base from J, with 8 bases in between. This CDR3 is 13 amino acids long. CDR1 and CDR2 (germline): SGHTA, FQGTGA. In the PCR, 60 Vbeta and 13 Jbeta primers were used. Using immunoSEQ multiplex PCR, the repertoire was profiled, and TCRdb retains in-frame clones only, with some absent. Of roughly 180,000 clones listed, approximately 81% are singletons. The TCR was taken from a man aged 30-40 years in good health and CMV-seronegative. V usage is TRBV7-3 and J usage is TRBJ2-5; no clear D gene. The sequenced sample was PBMCs. The CDR3 protein is CASSAYPQETQYF. CDR3 bases: TGTGCCAGCAGCGCCTACCCCCAAGAGACCCAGTACTTC.